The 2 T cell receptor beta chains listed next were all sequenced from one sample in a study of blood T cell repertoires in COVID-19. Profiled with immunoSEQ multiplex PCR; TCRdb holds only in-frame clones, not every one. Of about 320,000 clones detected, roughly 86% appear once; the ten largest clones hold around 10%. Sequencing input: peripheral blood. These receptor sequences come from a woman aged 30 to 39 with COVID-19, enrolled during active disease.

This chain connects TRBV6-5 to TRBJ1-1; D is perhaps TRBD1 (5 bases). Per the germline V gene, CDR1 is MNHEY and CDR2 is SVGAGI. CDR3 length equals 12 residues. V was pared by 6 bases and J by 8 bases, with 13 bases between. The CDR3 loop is CASRTALLEAFF. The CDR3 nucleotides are TGTGCCAGCAGGACAGCCCTCCTAGAAGCTTTCTTT.

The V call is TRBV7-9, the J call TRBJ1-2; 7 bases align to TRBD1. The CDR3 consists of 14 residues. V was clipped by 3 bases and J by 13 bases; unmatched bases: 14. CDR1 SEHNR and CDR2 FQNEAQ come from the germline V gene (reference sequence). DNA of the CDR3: TGTGCCAGCAGCTTGGGCCCGGAGGGGGCAAGCTGCACCTTC. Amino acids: CASSLGPEGASCTF.